Below, 20 T cell receptor beta chains from the same sample are listed, as sequenced in a study of T cells in Graves' hyperthyroidism and ophthalmopathy. Template material for amplifying TCR beta CDR3 regions consisted of RNA transcripts. With the HTBI primer set, the TCR CDR3 went through a first round of RT-PCR. TCRdb analysed the multiplex PCR reads with MiXCR anew, one entry per CDR3 protein. The sample carries about 480,000 distinct CDR3 sequences, 22% recorded once. Sequencing was carried out using blood. The receptors originated from a woman aged 70 to 79 with Graves' ophthalmopathy.

This clonotype was observed at least ten times. The chain carries TRBV12-3 or TRBV12-4 and TRBJ1-1; no clear D gene. Trimming took off 4 bases at V and 4 bases at J, with 10 bases between the two ends. The length of the CDR3 is 13 residues. CDR3 sequence: CASSSTTGTEAFF. The DNA for the CDR3 is TGTGCCAGCAGTTCTACAACGGGCACTGAAGCTTTCTTT.

The chain combines TRBV12-3 or TRBV12-4 with TRBJ1-2; D is uncertain. The CDR3 is 15 residues long. V was clipped by 6 bases and J by 5 bases, with 19 bases between them. The CDR3 region is CASSTYSGLEYGYTF. The CDR3 DNA follows: TGTGCCAGCAGCACCTACTCGGGCCTCGAATATGGCTACACCTTC.

This clonotype was seen a few times. The chain combines TRBV6-1 with TRBJ2-1; 8 bases line up with TRBD2. Germline loops: CDR1 MNHNS, CDR2 SASEGT. V gave up 4 bases and J gave up 8 bases; unmatched junction bases: 10. This CDR3 region has 15 residues. CDR3 amino acids: CASSAGGGGRHEQFF. CDR3 bases: TGTGCCAGCAGTGCCGGGGGGGGCGGGCGGCATGAGCAGTTCTTC.

The chain is built from TRBV7-9 and TRBJ2-1, with 9 bases lining up with TRBD2. Germline V lookup: CDR1 SEHNR, CDR2 FQNEAQ (reference sequence). The J segment lost 1 base and the V segment lost 5 bases, leaving 18 bases of the junction unmatched. This CDR3 spans 20 amino acids. The CDR3 loop reads CASSRAFPRSGSWSYNEQFF. The CDR3 DNA reads as TGTGCCAGCAGCAGAGCGTTCCCCCGTAGCGGGAGTTGGTCCTACAATGAGCAGTTCTTC.

This rearrangement joins TRBV20-1 to TRBJ2-2, with TRBD2 identical over 9 bases. The CDR3 loop spans 14 amino acids. Germline lookup yields CDR1 DFQATT and CDR2 SNEGSKA (reference sequence). Trimming took 6 bases from V and 6 from J; bases not matched to a gene: 8. The CDR3 DNA reads as TGCAGTGCCAAACTGGCGGGAGGGCCCGGGGAGCTGTTTTTT. Its translation: CSAKLAGGPGELFF.

The chain recombines TRBV7-2 with TRBJ1-3; D perhaps matches TRBD1 (5 bases). This CDR3 is built from 14 residues. The germline V gene has CDR1 SGHTA and CDR2 FQGNSA. V dropped 2 bases and J dropped 4 bases, with 9 bases sitting between them. CDR3 in DNA: TGTGCCAGCAGCTTAAGAGGGGAAGGAAACACCATATATTTT. This sequence encodes CASSLRGEGNTIYF.

The J gene is TRBJ2-3, the V gene TRBV11-2, with D tentatively TRBD1 (6 bases). Trimming took 3 bases from V and 2 from J, leaving 15 bases between them. The CDR3 covers 16 residues. CDR1 is SGHAT and CDR2 is FQNNGV in the germline V gene. The CDR3, as DNA: TGTGCCAGCAGCTTGGTTTTAGGGGGAACCACAGATACGCAGTATTTT. It is translated as CASSLVLGGTTDTQYF.

The J gene is TRBJ2-1, the V gene TRBV7-3; D unclear. V lost 1 base and J lost 0, with 10 bases in between. Germline V gene data show CDR1 as SGHTA and CDR2 as FQGTGA. The CDR3 consists of 16 residues. CDR3 DNA sequence: TGTGCCAGCAGCTTAAATGGTCGCGGCTCCTACAATGAGCAGTTCTTC. Its protein is CASSLNGRGSYNEQFF.

The genes are TRBV14 and TRBJ2-7, with D tentatively TRBD2 (6 bases). The CDR3 extends over 17 amino acids. Trimming took 0 bases from V and 6 from J, leaving 21 bases between them. CDR1 SGHDN and CDR2 FVKESK come from the germline V gene. The CDR3 sequence is CASSQDIPGPPAGEQYF. CDR3 nucleotides: TGTGCCAGCAGCCAAGATATTCCGGGCCCTCCAGCGGGCGAGCAGTACTTC.

The rearrangement links TRBV6-1 to TRBJ1-1; 7 bases match TRBD1. CDR3 length: 14 amino acids. Germline CDR1 is MNHNS and CDR2 is SASEGT. J gave up 0 bases and V 7 bases, and 5 bases lay outside the gene matches. CDR3 sequence: CASTRGAMNTEAFF. CDR3 nucleotide sequence: TGTGCCAGCACCAGGGGGGCGATGAACACTGAAGCTTTCTTT.

The rearrangement joins TRBV3-1 to TRBJ1-2; TRBD1 is a possible D gene (5 bases). This CDR3 has 13 residues. CDR1 is LGHDT, CDR2 YNNKEL, per germline (reference sequence). V gave up 4 bases and J gave up 4 bases, with 10 bases separating them. In nucleotides, the CDR3 is TGTGCCAGCAGCCCCGTGGACACCTATGGCTACACCTTC. Amino acids: CASSPVDTYGYTF.

The V call is TRBV2, the J call TRBJ1-2; maybe TRBD1 (5 bases). This CDR3 contains 15 residues. V was clipped by 10 bases and J by 7 bases, with 25 bases between them. Germline CDR1 reads SNHLY; CDR2 reads FYNNEI. The CDR3 region has the DNA TGTGCCATCAGCCTGTCGGGGGACCGGGGCGGTGGCTACACCTTC. Amino acid sequence: CAISLSGDRGGGYTF. Full variable domain (remainder filled in from reference TRBV2 and TRBJ1-2): EPEVTQTPSHQVTQMGQEVILRCVPISNHLYFYWYRQILGQKVEFLVSFYNNEISEKSEIFDDQFSVERPDGSNFTLKIRSTKLEDSAMYFCAISLSGDRGGGYTFGSGTRLTVV.

V and J are TRBV7-8 and TRBJ2-7, with 7 nucleotides matching TRBD2. The V segment lost 0 bases and the J segment 4 bases; nucleotides outside the gene matches: 9. There are 16 residues in the CDR3. The germline V gene encodes CDR1 SGHVS and CDR2 FQNEAQ. Here the CDR3 DNA reads TGTGCCAGCAGCTTAGCGAGTTGGGGGGGACCTTACGAGCAGTACTTC. Protein: CASSLASWGGPYEQYF.

This rearrangement joins TRBV28 to TRBJ1-4; TRBD1 aligns across 8 bases. Germline loops: CDR1 MDHEN, CDR2 SYDVKM. The CDR3 length is 15 residues. The trim removed 5 bases at V and 3 bases at J, leaving 5 bases unmatched. As DNA, the CDR3 is TGTGCCAGCAGTCCTGCAGGGGGCCCTAATGAAAAACTGTTTTTT. Its translation is CASSPAGGPNEKLFF.

The chain has TRBV19 and TRBJ1-4; 8 bases fit TRBD1. This CDR3 has 17 amino acids. V dropped 6 bases and J dropped 3; count of bases not matched to a gene: 12. The V gene's germline CDR1 is LNHDA and CDR2 SQIVND (reference sequence). The CDR3 is CASSMQLQGAPNEKLFF. The CDR3 bases are TGTGCCAGTAGCATGCAGCTCCAGGGGGCGCCTAATGAAAAACTGTTTTTT. Complete variable domain (other parts from reference TRBV19 and TRBJ1-4): DGGITQSPKYLFRKEGQNVTLSCEQNLNHDAMYWYRQDPGQGLRLIYYSQIVNDFQKGDIAEGYSVSREKKESFPLTVTSAQKNPTAFYLCASSMQLQGAPNEKLFFGSGTQLSVL.

With regard to this clonotype: At one end the junction does not follow the germline gene, possibly because of a read error. The chain uses TRBV3-1 and TRBJ1-3, with no clear D. Looked up from germline, CDR1 is LGHDT and CDR2 is YNNKEL (reference sequence). CDR3 length: 11 residues. The CDR3 bases are TGTGCCAGCAGCCAAAGAAACACCATACATTTT. Its protein is CASSQRNTIHF.

This clonotype was found a few times. A read error may be the cause here, since a much bigger clone is one base away. V and J are TRBV28 and TRBJ1-5; perhaps TRBD1 as D (6 bases). The CDR3 runs to 15 residues. CDR1 and CDR2 from the germline V gene are MDHEN and SYDVKM. Trimming removed 6 bases at V and 7 bases at J, with 19 bases between. CDR3 nucleotide sequence: TGTGCCAGCAGAGGGGGGTTAGCAATGGGGCAGCCCCAGCATTTT. Encoded protein: CASRGGLAMGQPQHF.

The chain has TRBV7-2 and TRBJ2-7; the match to TRBD2 covers 7 bases. The CDR3 is made up of 18 amino acids. V shed 5 bases, J shed 0 bases, and the junction held 16 bases outside the gene matches. CDR1 is SGHTA, CDR2 FQGNSA, per germline. In DNA form, the CDR3 reads TGTGCCAGCAGCCTTAATCCAAGTAGCGGGTCAAGCTCCTACGAGCAGTACTTC. This sequence encodes CASSLNPSSGSSSYEQYF.

This clonotype appeared many times. The chain carries TRBV2 and TRBJ2-1, with 8 bases matching TRBD1. The CDR3 runs 15 residues. CDR1 is SNHLY, CDR2 FYNNEI, per germline. V was pared by 3 bases and J by 2 bases, with 3 bases of the junction left unmatched. As DNA, the CDR3 is TGTGCCAGCAGTGACCTGGACAGGGCCTACAATGAGCAGTTCTTC. Amino acid sequence: CASSDLDRAYNEQFF.

In this sample, this clonotype turned up many times. The gene calls are TRBV11-2 and TRBJ2-1; 9 nucleotides agree with TRBD1. Germline V lookup: CDR1 SGHAT, CDR2 FQNNGV. The trim removed 3 bases at V and 9 bases at J, leaving 6 bases unmatched. The CDR3 is made up of 14 amino acids. The CDR3, as DNA: TGTGCCAGCAGCTTCGGACAGGGGACCGGTGAGCAGTTCTTC. Amino acid sequence: CASSFGQGTGEQFF.